One sample yielded the 28 T cell receptor beta chains listed below, sequenced in a study of T cell changes during pregnancy in multiple sclerosis. Repertoires were generated with immunoSEQ multiplex PCR, while TCRdb's copy carries only in-frame clones and drops some. The sample has roughly 32,000 clones; 91% are singletons. The sample was CD8+ T cells from peripheral blood mononuclear cells, taken in the second trimester of pregnancy. The receptors here all came from a female donor in good health, enrolled as a control in a pregnancy study.

This CDR3 reads CASSLGLGTESRVDEQYF. In DNA, the CDR3 is TGTGCCAGCAGTCTTGGACTCGGGACAGAATCAAGGGTAGACGAGCAGTACTTC. V gene TRBV2 combines with J gene TRBJ2-7, with 7 positions matching TRBD1. The ends lost 5 bases at V and 5 bases at J; junction bases unmatched: 21. CDR3 length: 18 residues. Germline CDR1 SNHLY, CDR2 FYNNEI.

The chain has TRBV6-4 and TRBJ1-5; 7 bases agree with TRBD1. This CDR3 is 16 amino acids long. CDR1 and CDR2 from the germline V gene are MRHNA and SNTAGT. Losses at the gene ends were 11 bases for V and 2 bases for J; bases not matched to a gene: 15. The CDR3 bases are TGTGCCCTACATTCGCACAGGGGCCGGTGCAATCAGCCCCAGCATTTT. Translation: CALHSHRGRCNQPQHF.

This chain links TRBV18 with TRBJ2-5; unclear D gene. Trimming took 0 bases from V and 5 from J, leaving 7 bases between them. Germline-derived CDR1 and CDR2 are KGHSH and LQKENI. CDR3 length: 13 amino acids. This CDR3 reads CASSPPLEETQYF. The CDR3 DNA is TGTGCCAGCTCACCACCCCTCGAGGAGACCCAGTACTTC.

This clone was found a few times. This chain connects TRBV9 to TRBJ1-5; the match to TRBD1 covers 7 bases. V lost 3 bases and J lost 4; bases outside the gene matches: 7. Looked up from germline, CDR1 is SGDLS and CDR2 is YYNGEE. CDR3 length equals 15 residues. In DNA form, the CDR3 reads TGTGCCAGCAGCGCCGATGCAGGGGGGAATCAGCCCCAGCATTTT. It encodes CASSADAGGNQPQHF.

The gene calls are TRBV19 and TRBJ2-7; 7 positions match TRBD1. The J segment lost 2 bases and the V segment lost 6 bases, leaving 10 bases of the junction unmatched. This CDR3 has 15 amino acids. Germline assignment: CDR1 LNHDA and CDR2 SQIVND (reference sequence). The CDR3 is CASRDRNEGAYEQYF. The CDR3 nucleotides read TGTGCCAGTAGGGACAGGAACGAAGGGGCCTACGAGCAGTACTTC.

This clone was observed once. The rearrangement uses TRBV5-6 and TRBJ2-1; TRBD1 is a possible D gene (6 bases). The CDR3 covers 16 residues. Germline CDR1 SGHDT, CDR2 YYEEEE. With 6 bases removed from V and 8 bases from J, the gap between germline ends came to 24 bases. CDR3 amino acids: CASNNGAGVPFDEQFF. DNA for the CDR3: TGTGCCAGCAACAATGGGGCAGGGGTACCTTTCGATGAGCAGTTCTTC.

This clone appeared once. The chain has TRBV6-1 and TRBJ2-7; tentative D call: TRBD1 (5 bases). The ends were cut back, 5 bases at V and 4 bases at J, with 12 bases in the middle. The germline CDR1 and CDR2 sequences are MNHNS and SASEGT. The CDR3 runs to 13 residues. CDR3 in amino acids: CASSTERTYEQYF. In nucleotides, the CDR3 is TGTGCCAGCAGTACAGAGAGGACATACGAGCAGTACTTC.

By share of the sample, this clone is medium-sized. V gene TRBV7-6 combines with J gene TRBJ2-2, with 9 bases identical to TRBD2. CDR3 length: 16 amino acids. Trimming at V came to 5 bases and at J to 5 bases, leaving 9 bases not matched to a gene. The germline gives CDR1 SGHVS, CDR2 FNYEAQ. The CDR3 protein is CASSLGGGGLTGELFF. The CDR3 coding sequence is TGTGCCAGCAGCCTCGGCGGGGGGGGCCTTACCGGGGAGCTGTTTTTT.

The V gene is TRBV11-2, the J gene TRBJ2-7; a weak D match, TRBD2 (6 bases). V was pared by 3 bases and J by 2 bases, with 17 bases between. CDR3 length: 16 amino acids. CDR1 is SGHAT and CDR2 is FQNNGV in the germline V gene. The CDR3 DNA is TGTGCCAGCAGCTTTGGGAGTCTAGCGACAACCTACGAGCAGTACTTC. Translation: CASSFGSLATTYEQYF.

CDR3 in DNA: TGTGCCTGGACCCCCCTAGCGGGGAACTCCTACGAGCAGTACTTC. As protein: CAWTPLAGNSYEQYF. The rearrangement uses TRBV30 and TRBJ2-7, with TRBD2 identical over 9 bases. V shed 4 bases, J shed 0 bases, and the junction held 7 bases outside the gene matches. The CDR3 spans 15 residues. Germline CDR1 is GTSNPN and CDR2 is SVGIG (reference sequence).

The chain uses TRBV4-2 and TRBJ2-7, with D unclear. Germline loops: CDR1 LGHNA, CDR2 YNFKEQ. The CDR3 consists of 12 residues. With 0 bases removed from V and 6 bases from J, the gap between germline ends came to 6 bases. The CDR3 sequence: CASSQEQTEQYF. CDR3 DNA sequence: TGTGCCAGCAGCCAAGAACAGACCGAGCAGTACTTC.

This clone was detected once. The chain carries TRBV7-6 and TRBJ1-1; possible D gene TRBD1, 5 bases. V was cut by 5 bases and J by 6 bases, with 13 bases left in between. Germline V lookup: CDR1 SGHVS, CDR2 FNYEAQ. This CDR3 region has 13 residues. CDR3 sequence: CASSPGRLPEAFF. The DNA for the CDR3 is TGTGCCAGCAGCCCAGGGCGTTTGCCTGAAGCTTTCTTT.

The V and J genes are TRBV2 and TRBJ1-3; D call uncertain. Per the germline V gene, CDR1 is SNHLY and CDR2 is FYNNEI. CDR3 length: 15 amino acids. V dropped 5 bases and J dropped 0 bases, with 11 bases sitting between them. Here the CDR3 DNA reads TGTGCCAGCAGTCGGGAGGTGGACTCTGGAAACACCATATATTTT. Protein sequence: CASSREVDSGNTIYF.

The chain links TRBV5-1 to TRBJ2-3, with D perhaps matching TRBD2 (5 bases). The V and J ends lost 6 bases and 2 bases respectively, with 16 bases between them. This CDR3 spans 15 amino acids. In germline, CDR1 is SGHRS, CDR2 YFSETQ. This chain's CDR3 is CASNSRRDITDTQYF. Written as DNA, the CDR3 is TGCGCCAGCAACTCCCGCCGGGATATCACAGATACGCAGTATTTT. Full variable domain (rest looked up from reference TRBV5-1 and TRBJ2-3): KAGVTQTPRYLIKTRGQQVTLSCSPISGHRSVSWYQQTPGQGLQFLFEYFSETQRNKGNFPGRFSGRQFSNSRSEMNVSTLELGDSALYLCASNSRRDITDTQYFGPGTRLTVL.

This clone occurred once. The genes are TRBV5-1 and TRBJ1-5; D unresolved. From germline, CDR1 is SGHRS and CDR2 YFSETQ. This CDR3 has 15 amino acids. The ends were cut back, 2 bases at V and 1 base at J, with 10 bases in the middle. CDR3 sequence reads: CASSFRGESNQPQHF. In nucleotides, the CDR3 is TGCGCCAGCAGCTTCCGGGGAGAGAGCAATCAGCCCCAGCATTTT.

J is TRBJ1-5 and V is TRBV19; perhaps TRBD1 as D (6 bases). The germline CDR1 and CDR2 sequences are LNHDA and SQIVND (reference sequence). This CDR3 is 14 amino acids long. The V and J ends lost 1 base and 5 bases respectively, with 9 bases between them. CDR3 nucleotide sequence: TGTGCCAGTAGTATAGCCAGGGGTGATCAGCCCCAGCATTTT. It encodes CASSIARGDQPQHF. Combining the CDR3 with reference TRBV19 and TRBJ1-5 gives the whole variable domain DGGITQSPKYLFRKEGQNVTLSCEQNLNHDAMYWYRQDPGQGLRLIYYSQIVNDFQKGDIAEGYSVSREKKESFPLTVTSAQKNPTAFYLCASSIARGDQPQHFGDGTRLSIL.

The chain has TRBV11-3 and TRBJ2-1, with D hard to call. Germline assignment: CDR1 SGHNT and CDR2 YENEEA. Trimming took 4 bases from V and 7 from J, leaving 5 bases between them. CDR3 size: 11 residues. The CDR3 region has the DNA TGTGCCAGCAGCTGGCGGAATGAGCAGTTCTTC. Translated: CASSWRNEQFF.

The chain employs TRBV6-4 and TRBJ1-4, with a weak D call TRBD1 (6 bases). Germline values: CDR1 MRHNA, CDR2 SNTAGT. The CDR3 extends over 15 amino acids. Deletions cut 0 bases from V and 3 bases from J, with 8 bases between. The chain's CDR3 is CASSDSAGANEKLFF. CDR3 coding DNA: TGTGCCAGCAGTGACTCAGCAGGGGCTAATGAAAAACTGTTTTTT.

This chain joins TRBV18 and TRBJ2-5; 9 bases map to TRBD1. The germline gives CDR1 KGHSH, CDR2 LQKENI. Germline trimming cut 3 bases from V and 1 base from J; bases unmatched to any gene: 3. This CDR3 comprises 15 residues. The CDR3 loop reads CASSPATGGQETQYF. The CDR3 region has the DNA TGTGCCAGCTCACCGGCGACAGGGGGCCAAGAGACCCAGTACTTC.

The gene calls are TRBV27 and TRBJ1-2, with TRBD1 matching over 7 bases. This CDR3 contains 15 residues. V lost 2 bases and J lost 5; bases outside the gene matches: 8. Germline CDR1 is MNHEY and CDR2 is SMNVEV (reference sequence). CDR3 DNA sequence: TGTGCCAGCAGTTTAACAACAGGGGTCGTATATGGCTACACCTTC. This sequence encodes CASSLTTGVVYGYTF.

In this sample, this clone is medium-sized (0.01 to 0.1%). The chain carries TRBV27 and TRBJ1-2; 9 bases line up with TRBD1. Germline CDR1 and CDR2: MNHEY and SMNVEV (reference sequence). The ends lost 4 bases at V and 4 bases at J; junction bases unmatched: 4. The CDR3 covers 14 residues. DNA of the CDR3: TGTGCCAGCAGTTCAAAGGACAGGGGCTATGGCTACACCTTC. Translation gives CASSSKDRGYGYTF.

The chain joins TRBV15 to TRBJ1-3; 9 bases are shared with TRBD1. From germline, CDR1 is LNHNV and CDR2 YYDKDF (reference sequence). The CDR3 is 16 residues long. V lost 8 bases and J lost 1; bases outside the gene matches: 9. The CDR3 here is CATGGWGTGSGNTIYF. In DNA form, the CDR3 reads TGTGCCACCGGGGGGTGGGGGACAGGGTCTGGAAACACCATATATTTT.

The rearrangement links TRBV5-6 to TRBJ1-2; D is unresolved. Germline CDR1 reads SGHDT; CDR2 reads YYEEEE. This CDR3 is built from 15 residues. V dropped 1 base and J dropped 5 bases, with 15 bases sitting between them. This CDR3 is CASSLWSYIEYGYTF. The CDR3 nucleotides are TGTGCCAGCAGCTTGTGGTCGTATATCGAGTATGGCTACACCTTC.

The chain combines TRBV7-8 with TRBJ1-4; the D is unclear. Germline lookup yields CDR1 SGHVS and CDR2 FQNEAQ. CDR3 length: 12 amino acids. V was cut by 5 bases and J by 12 bases, with 13 bases left in between. CDR3 loop: CASSLPPAELFF. CDR3 in DNA: TGTGCCAGCAGCCTACCCCCCGCGGAACTGTTTTTT. The full variable domain, rest sourced from reference TRBV7-8 and TRBJ1-4, is GAGVSQSPRYKVAKRGQDVALRCDPISGHVSLFWYQQALGQGPEFLTYFQNEAQLDKSGLPSDRFFAERPEGSVSTLKIQRTQQEDSAVYLCASSLPPAELFFGSGTQLSVL.

The chain is built from TRBV7-9 and TRBJ2-7; 7 positions match TRBD1. CDR3 length: 17 residues. Losses at the gene ends were 4 bases for V and 3 bases for J; bases not matched to a gene: 15. Germline lookup yields CDR1 SEHNR and CDR2 FQNEAQ (reference sequence). CDR3 protein: CASSYLPRTGAGYEQYF. Here the CDR3 DNA reads TGTGCCAGCAGCTACTTACCAAGAACAGGGGCCGGCTACGAGCAGTACTTC.

This clone was detected only once. The chain employs TRBV7-9 and TRBJ2-7; 7 nucleotides agree with TRBD1. The V gene's germline CDR1 is SEHNR and CDR2 FQNEAQ (reference sequence). The junction had 9 bases not matched to a gene; V was cut back by 5 bases and J by 2 bases. CDR3 length: 15 amino acids. The CDR3 nucleotides read TGTGCCAGCAGCAATGGCCGACAGGGAGCCTACGAGCAGTACTTC. Translated, it gives CASSNGRQGAYEQYF. Based on the CDR3 plus reference TRBV7-9 and TRBJ2-7, the full variable domain is DTGVSQNPRHKITKRGQNVTFRCDPISEHNRLYWYRQTLGQGPEFLTYFQNEAQLEKSRLLSDRFSAERPKGSFSTLEIQRTEQGDSAMYLCASSNGRQGAYEQYFGPGTRLTVT.

The chain carries TRBV27 and TRBJ2-1; TRBD2 agrees at 9 bases. The CDR3 totals 16 residues. The junction had 13 bases not matched to a gene; V was cut back by 4 bases and J by 9 bases. From germline, CDR1 is MNHEY and CDR2 SMNVEV (reference sequence). CDR3 in amino acids: CASSSDSSGADGEQFF. The CDR3 nucleotides are TGTGCCAGCAGTTCGGACTCTAGCGGGGCAGACGGTGAGCAGTTCTTC.

The gene calls are TRBV9 and TRBJ2-6; a possible D gene is TRBD2 (6 bases). Germline CDR1 reads SGDLS; CDR2 reads YYNGEE. V was clipped by 4 bases and J by 4 bases, with 12 bases between them. The CDR3 is 15 amino acids. CDR3 region: CASSPRRAGANVLTF. The CDR3 nucleotides are TGTGCCAGCAGCCCCCGGAGGGCCGGGGCCAACGTCCTGACTTTC.